The 31 T cell receptor beta chains below come from one sample, sequenced in a study of cytomegalovirus exposure and HLA in healthy donors. 60 Vbeta and 13 Jbeta primers were used in PCR. Generated by immunoSEQ multiplex PCR, the TCRdb table keeps only in-frame clones and is missing some. The sample has around 130,000 clones, 80% to 90% seen once. Sequences were obtained from PBMCs. These receptors originate from a woman aged 18 to 35 in good health and CMV-seropositive.

The V call is TRBV7-8, the J call TRBJ1-1; tentatively, D is TRBD1 (6 bases). With 2 bases removed from V and 7 bases from J, the gap between germline ends came to 17 bases. CDR3 length equals 15 residues. Germline CDR1 is SGHVS and CDR2 is FQNEAQ. CDR3 residues: CASSLMSAGDGEAFF. Here the CDR3 DNA reads TGTGCCAGCAGCTTAATGTCGGCAGGGGACGGTGAAGCTTTCTTT.

The V gene is TRBV5-6, the J gene TRBJ2-5; D unresolved. The V end was cut by 4 bases, the J end by 10 bases, with 17 bases between. The CDR3 length is 13 residues. The germline CDR1 and CDR2 sequences are SGHDT and YYEEEE. This CDR3 reads CASSHDSLAIQYF. The CDR3 region has the DNA TGTGCCAGCAGCCACGACTCCCTTGCTATCCAGTACTTC.

The genes are TRBV2 and TRBJ1-6; a possible D gene is TRBD1 (5 bases). Trimming pared 6 bases from V and 8 bases from J, leaving 17 bases between. Germline V gene data show CDR1 as SNHLY and CDR2 as FYNNEI. The CDR3 consists of 15 residues. The CDR3 spells CASRSRSGLDSPLHF. As DNA, the CDR3 is TGTGCCAGCAGATCCCGGTCGGGACTGGATTCACCCCTCCACTTT.

The chain couples TRBV4-1 to TRBJ2-7; TRBD2 aligns across 7 bases. CDR3 length: 15 residues. Germline V lookup: CDR1 MGHRA, CDR2 YSYEKL. V lost 4 bases to trimming and J lost 2 bases; unmatched junction nucleotides: 8. In DNA form, the CDR3 reads TGCGCCAGCAGCCTCGGACTAGGCGGGACCTACGAGCAGTACTTC. This sequence encodes CASSLGLGGTYEQYF.

This clone was detected once. The germline gene is not matched at one end of the junction; a read error may be the cause. This sequence joins TRBV7-3 and TRBJ2-2; a weak D match, TRBD2 (6 bases). The CDR3 length is 13 residues. CDR1 is SGHTA and CDR2 is FQGTGA in the germline V gene. The CDR3 spells CASSTRGGGKLFF. CDR3 DNA: TGTGCCAGCAGCACGAGGGGAGGCGGGAAGCTGTTTTTT.

The rearrangement links TRBV9 to TRBJ1-1; 7 nucleotides match TRBD1. The V gene end was trimmed by 0 bases and the J gene end by 11 bases; junction bases not matched to a gene: 10. Germline V gene sequence: CDR1 SGDLS, CDR2 YYNGEE. The CDR3 has 14 amino acids. The DNA for the CDR3 is TGTGCCAGCAGCGTAGACGTGACAGGGCGGGGTGCTTTCTTT. Its protein is CASSVDVTGRGAFF.

The chain couples TRBV19 to TRBJ2-1, with 8 bases lining up with TRBD1. Germline CDR1 is LNHDA and CDR2 is SQIVND (reference sequence). This CDR3 spans 14 amino acids. The trim removed 6 bases at V and 2 bases at J, leaving 3 bases unmatched. The CDR3 nucleotides are TGTGCCAGTAGATTGACAGGGGCCTACAATGAGCAGTTCTTC. It codes for CASRLTGAYNEQFF.

The chain is built from TRBV6-5 and TRBJ2-5, with 7 bases that match TRBD1. The CDR3 has 14 residues. The J segment lost 5 bases and the V segment lost 2 bases, leaving 5 bases of the junction unmatched. Germline assignment: CDR1 MNHEY and CDR2 SVGAGI. CDR3 sequence (DNA): TGTGCCAGCAGTTACATAGGGACAGAGGAGACCCAGTACTTC. Translated, it gives CASSYIGTEETQYF.

The J gene is TRBJ2-1, the V gene TRBV9, with a possible D match to TRBD1 (6 bases). Trimming stripped 0 bases from V and 1 base from J, with 8 bases between. CDR1 and CDR2 (germline): SGDLS, YYNGEE. The CDR3 covers 15 residues. CDR3 amino acids: CASSVGQGSYNEQFF. DNA of the CDR3: TGTGCCAGCAGCGTAGGTCAGGGGTCCTACAATGAGCAGTTCTTC. Drawing the rest from reference TRBV9 and TRBJ2-1, the complete variable domain is DSGVTQTPKHLITATGQRVTLRCSPRSGDLSVYWYQQSLDQGLQFLIQYYNGEERAKGNILERFSAQQFPDLHSELNLSSLELGDSALYFCASSVGQGSYNEQFFGPGTRLTVL.

The J gene is TRBJ2-2, the V gene TRBV28, with 9 bases that match TRBD2. V lost 3 bases to trimming and J lost 4 bases; unmatched junction nucleotides: 3. This CDR3 contains 15 residues. Germline CDR1 reads MDHEN; CDR2 reads SYDVKM. This chain's CDR3 is CASSLVTSGTGELFF. Here the CDR3 DNA reads TGTGCCAGCAGTTTGGTGACTAGCGGCACCGGGGAGCTGTTTTTT.

This clone has just one count. This chain links TRBV19 with TRBJ1-6; D is undetermined. Trimming removed 3 bases at V and 2 bases at J, with 8 bases between. The CDR3 consists of 15 residues. Germline lookup yields CDR1 LNHDA and CDR2 SQIVND (reference sequence). The CDR3 coding sequence is TGTGCCAGTAGTATGGCGCGGCCCTATAATTCACCCCTCCACTTT. Residues: CASSMARPYNSPLHF. Filled out from reference TRBV19 and TRBJ1-6, the complete variable domain reads DGGITQSPKYLFRKEGQNVTLSCEQNLNHDAMYWYRQDPGQGLRLIYYSQIVNDFQKGDIAEGYSVSREKKESFPLTVTSAQKNPTAFYLCASSMARPYNSPLHFGNGTRLTVT.

The V call is TRBV19, the J call TRBJ2-1; D might be TRBD2 (5 bases). CDR3 length: 16 residues. Between the trimmed V and J ends, which lost 0 bases and 1 base, there was a span of 10 bases. Germline V gives CDR1 LNHDA, CDR2 SQIVND (reference sequence). The CDR3 loop is CASSIELRASYNEQFF. CDR3 nucleotide sequence: TGTGCCAGTAGTATAGAATTGCGGGCTTCCTACAATGAGCAGTTCTTC.

V is TRBV9 and J is TRBJ2-2, with D possibly matching TRBD1 (6 bases). Germline V gene data show CDR1 as SGDLS and CDR2 as YYNGEE. V was trimmed by 4 bases and J by 3 bases, leaving 16 bases between them. CDR3 length: 16 amino acids. The CDR3 DNA sequence: TGTGCCAGCAGCCCGGACAGCATAAGCTACACCGGGGAGCTGTTTTTT. Encoded protein: CASSPDSISYTGELFF.

The chain recombines TRBV13 with TRBJ2-7, with 8 nucleotides matching TRBD1. There are 15 residues in the CDR3. With V trimmed by 5 bases and J by 0 bases, 6 bases remained unmatched. Per germline, CDR1 PRHDT and CDR2 FYEKMQ (reference sequence). CDR3 bases: TGTGCCAGCAGCAGAAGGACAGGGAGCTCCTACGAGCAGTACTTC. Translated, it gives CASSRRTGSSYEQYF.

This clone was counted a single time. The chain links TRBV9 to TRBJ2-5; D perhaps matches TRBD2 (5 bases). The CDR3 has 14 residues. V lost 3 bases to trimming and J lost 4 bases, with 13 bases between them. Germline CDR1 and CDR2: SGDLS and YYNGEE. CDR3 nucleotides: TGTGCCAGCAGCGCCCGGGGAAGGCGAGAGACCCAGTACTTC. This translates into CASSARGRRETQYF. Full variable domain (outside the CDR3, taken from reference TRBV9 and TRBJ2-5): DSGVTQTPKHLITATGQRVTLRCSPRSGDLSVYWYQQSLDQGLQFLIQYYNGEERAKGNILERFSAQQFPDLHSELNLSSLELGDSALYFCASSARGRRETQYFGPGTRLLVL.

The CDR3 region is CASSEFSGMNTEAFF. The CDR3 DNA follows: TGTGCCAGCAGTGAGTTTAGCGGAATGAACACTGAAGCTTTCTTT. The rearrangement uses TRBV25-1 and TRBJ1-1; the D is unclear. Germline lookup yields CDR1 MGHDK and CDR2 SYGVNS. CDR3 length: 15 residues. Trimming removed 3 bases at V and 0 bases at J, with 11 bases between.

The chain is built from TRBV16 and TRBJ1-2; 8 bases agree with TRBD1. V was pared by 2 bases and J by 3 bases, with 2 bases of the junction left unmatched. Germline CDR1 is KGHSY and CDR2 is FQNENV. There are 14 residues in the CDR3. The CDR3 reads CASSQLTGDYGYTF. The CDR3 DNA follows: TGTGCCAGCAGCCAACTGACAGGGGACTATGGCTACACCTTC.

Notes on this clone: One end of the junction varies from germline; a read error may be responsible. CDR3 sequence (DNA): TGTTCCAGCAGCTTAAACAGAGATGGCTACACCTTC. This codes for CSSSLNRDGYTF. The chain employs TRBV7-9 and TRBJ1-2; D is uncertain. From germline, CDR1 is SEHNR and CDR2 FQNEAQ (reference sequence). The CDR3 spans 12 residues. The complete variable domain, with remaining parts taken from reference TRBV7-9 and TRBJ1-2, reads DTGVSQNPRHKITKRGQNVTFRCDPISEHNRLYWYRQTLGQGPEFLTYFQNEAQLEKSRLLSDRFSAERPKGSFSTLEIQRTEQGDSAMYLCSSSLNRDGYTFGSGTRLTVV.

This rearrangement joins TRBV7-3 to TRBJ1-5; D may be TRBD1 (6 bases). Germline CDR1 reads SGHTA; CDR2 reads FQGTGA. This CDR3 is built from 14 residues. The V end was cut by 3 bases, the J end by 3 bases, with 9 bases between. The chain's CDR3 is CASSLTGTNQPQHF. CDR3 nucleotides: TGTGCCAGCAGCTTGACAGGCACCAATCAGCCCCAGCATTTT.

V and J are TRBV19 and TRBJ2-6, with D perhaps matching TRBD1 (6 bases). V was shortened by 6 bases and J by 4 bases, with 13 bases between the two germline ends. Germline-derived CDR1 and CDR2 are LNHDA and SQIVND (reference sequence). The CDR3 is 15 amino acids. The CDR3 region is CASSITGSGANVLTF. The CDR3 region has the DNA TGTGCCAGTAGCATAACAGGGTCCGGGGCCAACGTCCTGACTTTC.

This chain links TRBV7-9 with TRBJ2-3; D is unclear. The V and J ends lost 2 bases and 7 bases respectively, with 4 bases between them. Germline CDR1 and CDR2: SEHNR and FQNEAQ (reference sequence). The CDR3 is made up of 11 amino acids. The chain's CDR3 is CASSLQNTQYF. The CDR3 nucleotides are TGTGCCAGCAGCTTACAGAATACGCAGTATTTT.

The gene calls are TRBV29-1 and TRBJ1-2; TRBD1 aligns across 8 bases. The germline V gene has CDR1 SQVTM and CDR2 ANQGSEA. V was clipped by 4 bases and J by 4 bases; unmatched bases: 2. This CDR3 comprises 12 residues. In DNA form, the CDR3 reads TGCAGCGTTGCGACAGGGGCCTATGGCTACACCTTC. Its protein product is CSVATGAYGYTF.

The V and J genes are TRBV7-6 and TRBJ2-1; 7 bases line up with TRBD1. V lost 0 bases, J lost 1 base, and 12 bases stayed unmatched. The CDR3 is 19 amino acids. Looked up from germline, CDR1 is SGHVS and CDR2 is FNYEAQ. CDR3: CASSLAQGEVKGSYNEQFF. The CDR3 DNA is TGTGCCAGCAGCTTAGCTCAGGGGGAAGTAAAAGGGTCCTACAATGAGCAGTTCTTC.

The chain joins TRBV5-1 to TRBJ2-7; 10 bases match TRBD1. The CDR3 sequence is 15 residues long. Losses at the gene ends were 3 bases for V and 5 bases for J; bases not matched to a gene: 8. CDR1 is SGHRS and CDR2 is YFSETQ in the germline V gene. CDR3 in DNA: TGCGCCAGCAGCTCCCGGACAGGGGGTAGGCACGAGCAGTACTTC. It yields the protein CASSSRTGGRHEQYF.

J is TRBJ1-2 and V is TRBV6-5; the D gene is possibly TRBD1 (5 bases). Germline V gene data show CDR1 as MNHEY and CDR2 as SVGAGI. This CDR3 is 13 amino acids long. The ends were cut back, 5 bases at V and 3 bases at J, with 10 bases in the middle. CDR3 in DNA: TGTGCCAGCAGTGGTCCAGGGTACTATGGCTACACCTTC. It translates to CASSGPGYYGYTF.

The chain links TRBV7-7 to TRBJ2-7; D remains ambiguous. CDR1 SSHAT and CDR2 FNYEAQ come from the germline V gene (reference sequence). The V gene lost 5 bases and the J gene lost 0 bases, with 14 bases spanning the gap. The CDR3 is 15 amino acids. Written as DNA, the CDR3 is TGTGCCAGCAGCGCCACAGTCTCCAGCTCCTACGAGCAGTACTTC. This sequence encodes CASSATVSSSYEQYF.

There are a few counts of this clone. The chain combines TRBV28 with TRBJ1-1; 8 bases are a match to TRBD1. The V segment lost 4 bases and the J segment 3 bases; nucleotides outside the gene matches: 7. This CDR3 has 15 residues. Germline lookup yields CDR1 MDHEN and CDR2 SYDVKM. The CDR3 reads CASSSRDRRDTEAFF. DNA for the CDR3: TGTGCCAGCAGTTCCCGGGACAGGAGGGACACTGAAGCTTTCTTT.

CDR3 sequence (DNA): TGTGCCAGCAGCCCCACCCCCGGGGGGGCAATCACTGAAGCTTTCTTT. It yields the protein CASSPTPGGAITEAFF. This sequence joins TRBV7-6 and TRBJ1-1; TRBD1 might be the D (6 bases). V lost 5 bases and J lost 4, with 20 bases in between. The germline V gene has CDR1 SGHVS and CDR2 FNYEAQ. The length of the CDR3 is 16 residues.

The V and J genes are TRBV4-1 and TRBJ1-5, with D possibly TRBD1 on 5 matching bases. V lost 6 bases and J 3 bases, leaving 12 bases between the germline ends. Germline CDR1 MGHRA, CDR2 YSYEKL. The CDR3 consists of 14 residues. This CDR3 reads CASSRAGDNQPQHF. The CDR3 nucleotides are TGCGCCAGCAGTCGGGCGGGGGACAATCAGCCCCAGCATTTT.

The chain is built from TRBV19 and TRBJ2-1; 9 bases line up with TRBD1. Losses at the gene ends were 5 bases for V and 10 bases for J; bases not matched to a gene: 12. This CDR3 has 15 amino acids. Germline V gene data show CDR1 as LNHDA and CDR2 as SQIVND (reference sequence). CDR3 DNA sequence: TGTGCCAGTAGTCCAGGACAGGGGCCAGATTGGGAGCAGTTCTTC. Protein product: CASSPGQGPDWEQFF. The variable domain in full, with the rest retrieved from reference TRBV19 and TRBJ2-1, is DGGITQSPKYLFRKEGQNVTLSCEQNLNHDAMYWYRQDPGQGLRLIYYSQIVNDFQKGDIAEGYSVSREKKESFPLTVTSAQKNPTAFYLCASSPGQGPDWEQFFGPGTRLTVL.

J is TRBJ2-2 and V is TRBV30, with unresolved D. Germline assignment: CDR1 GTSNPN and CDR2 SVGIG (reference sequence). V lost 4 bases and J lost 5, with 5 bases in between. This CDR3 has 11 residues. This CDR3 is CAWTLTGELFF. CDR3 nucleotides: TGTGCCTGGACCCTGACCGGGGAGCTGTTTTTT.